The rows below give T cell receptor beta chains drawn from one sample of a study of response to subunit inactivated influenza vaccine. TCRdb independently ran MiXCR on the RT-PCR reads; one entry per CDR3 protein. The sample has about 500,000 distinct CDR3 sequences, 13% seen once. The source was PBMCs from blood, collected about 6 weeks after vaccination. The receptors were sampled from a man between 50 and 59 years old who received an inactivated influenza vaccine. The CDR3 runs from the conserved cysteine through the conserved F or W. The D gene is left open where the match is weak. The size of a clone is reported for some rows only, either as once, few or many, or as a class for expanded clones.

j_gene: TRBJ2-3
v_gene: TRBV18
abundance: NA
d_gene: TRBD2
CDR3aa: CASSLTLGLAIDTQYF
CDR3nt: TGTGCCAGCTCACTGACACTGGGACTAGCGATAGATACGCAGTATTTT

j_gene: TRBJ1-5
v_gene: TRBV28
abundance: many
d_gene: NA
CDR3aa: CASSQGSQPQHF
CDR3nt: TGTGCCAGCAGTCAAGGGAGTCAGCCCCAGCATTTT

j_gene: TRBJ2-7
v_gene: TRBV11-1
abundance: NA
d_gene: TRBD2
CDR3aa: CASSFPGLAGDRAYEQYF
CDR3nt: TGTGCCAGCAGCTTTCCGGGTCTAGCGGGAGATCGGGCCTACGAGCAGTACTTC

j_gene: TRBJ2-5
v_gene: TRBV10-3
abundance: few
d_gene: NA
CDR3aa: CAISEMSVGLQETQYF
CDR3nt: TGTGCCATCAGTGAGATGTCAGTGGGCCTCCAAGAGACCCAGTACTTC

j_gene: TRBJ2-7
v_gene: TRBV28
abundance: NA
d_gene: TRBD2
CDR3aa: CASSLGQGGDEQYF
CDR3nt: TGTGCCAGCAGTTTGGGGCAGGGAGGGGACGAGCAGTACTTC

j_gene: TRBJ2-2
v_gene: TRBV19
abundance: NA
d_gene: NA
CDR3aa: CASSMVRGENTGELFF
CDR3nt: TGTGCCAGTAGTATGGTGCGGGGAGAGAACACCGGGGAGCTGTTTTTT

j_gene: TRBJ2-1
v_gene: TRBV4-3
abundance: NA
d_gene: NA
CDR3aa: CASSQDQMFRSWQFF
CDR3nt: TGCGCCAGCAGCCAAGATCAGATGTTTCGCTCGTGGCAGTTCTTC

j_gene: TRBJ2-1
v_gene: TRBV11-2
abundance: few
d_gene: TRBD1
CDR3aa: CASSQTGGNEQFF
CDR3nt: TGTGCCAGCAGCCAGACAGGGGGGAATGAGCAGTTCTTC

j_gene: TRBJ2-1
v_gene: TRBV3-1
abundance: few
d_gene: TRBD2
CDR3aa: CASSQDPPSGPNNEQFF
CDR3nt: TGTGCCAGCAGCCAAGATCCGCCTAGCGGCCCTAACAATGAGCAGTTCTTC

j_gene: TRBJ2-1
v_gene: TRBV6-5
abundance: many
d_gene: TRBD1
CDR3aa: CASSYSIGDRGDEQFF
CDR3nt: TGTGCCAGCAGTTACTCGATTGGGGACAGGGGCGATGAGCAGTTCTTC

j_gene: TRBJ2-5
v_gene: TRBV7-9
abundance: few
d_gene: TRBD1
CDR3aa: CASSRLGQGAETQYF
CDR3nt: TGTGCCAGCAGCCGCTTAGGACAGGGGGCAGAGACCCAGTACTTC

j_gene: TRBJ2-1
v_gene: TRBV19
abundance: NA
d_gene: NA
CDR3aa: CASSIQTAYNEQFF
CDR3nt: TGTGCCAGTAGTATCCAGACAGCATACAATGAGCAGTTCTTC

j_gene: TRBJ2-7
v_gene: TRBV7-9
abundance: many
d_gene: NA
CDR3aa: CASSRGVYEQYF
CDR3nt: TGTGCCAGCAGTCGGGGCGTATACGAGCAGTACTTC

j_gene: TRBJ2-1
v_gene: TRBV28
abundance: few
d_gene: TRBD2
CDR3aa: CASTSEGLAGGLSYNEQFF
CDR3nt: TGTGCCAGCACAAGCGAGGGGCTAGCGGGAGGGCTTTCCTACAATGAGCAGTTCTTC

j_gene: TRBJ2-5
v_gene: TRBV11-2
abundance: NA
d_gene: NA
CDR3aa: CASSLDQSAAETQYF
CDR3nt: TGTGCCAGCAGCTTAGATCAGTCGGCCGCGGAGACCCAGTACTTC

j_gene: TRBJ2-1
v_gene: TRBV4-1
abundance: NA
d_gene: NA
CDR3aa: CASSQEGVWGEQFF
CDR3nt: TGCGCCAGCAGCCAAGAAGGGGTCTGGGGTGAGCAGTTCTTC

j_gene: TRBJ1-3
v_gene: TRBV7-2
abundance: few
d_gene: NA
CDR3aa: CASSLAQIGNTIYF
CDR3nt: TGTGCCAGCAGCTTAGCGCAAATTGGAAACACCATATATTTT

j_gene: TRBJ2-7
v_gene: TRBV4-3
abundance: few
d_gene: TRBD1
CDR3aa: CASSSRTGNYEQYF
CDR3nt: TGCGCCAGCAGCTCCCGGACAGGGAACTACGAGCAGTACTTC

j_gene: TRBJ2-1
v_gene: TRBV20-1
abundance: NA
d_gene: NA
CDR3aa: CSARGGLLTRFGYNEQFF
CDR3nt: TGCAGTGCTAGAGGGGGTCTTCTCACTAGGTTCGGCTACAATGAGCAGTTCTTC

j_gene: TRBJ1-4
v_gene: TRBV20-1
abundance: NA
d_gene: NA
CDR3aa: CSARVAKRATNEKLFF
CDR3nt: TGCAGTGCTAGGGTCGCAAAAAGGGCAACTAATGAAAAACTGTTTTTT

j_gene: TRBJ2-7
v_gene: TRBV28
abundance: few
d_gene: NA
CDR3aa: CASSFPYFFRKDQTSPSYEQYF
CDR3nt: TGTGCCAGCAGTTTCCCCTACTTCTTTCGTAAGGACCAGACTAGTCCTTCCTACGAGCAGTACTTC

j_gene: TRBJ2-1
v_gene: TRBV29-1
abundance: few
d_gene: TRBD2
CDR3aa: CSVERSSGVTYNEQFF
CDR3nt: TGCAGCGTTGAGCGTAGTAGCGGGGTCACCTACAATGAGCAGTTCTTC

j_gene: TRBJ2-5
v_gene: TRBV4-1
abundance: few
d_gene: TRBD2
CDR3aa: CASSQGRTSGGEETQYF
CDR3nt: TGCGCCAGCAGCCAAGGACGGACTAGCGGGGGTGAAGAGACCCAGTACTTC

j_gene: TRBJ1-3
v_gene: TRBV20-1
abundance: few
d_gene: TRBD1
CDR3aa: CSAKQVTGGSGNTIYF
CDR3nt: TGCAGTGCCAAACAAGTAACAGGGGGCTCTGGAAACACCATATATTTT

j_gene: TRBJ2-1
v_gene: TRBV29-1
abundance: few
d_gene: NA
CDR3aa: CSGGRGSYNEQFF
CDR3nt: TGCAGCGGAGGACGGGGTTCCTACAATGAGCAGTTCTTC

j_gene: TRBJ2-2
v_gene: TRBV12-3/TRBV12-4
abundance: NA
d_gene: NA
CDR3aa: CASSQRRVTGELFF
CDR3nt: TGTGCCAGCAGCCAAAGACGGGTCACCGGGGAGCTGTTTTTT

j_gene: TRBJ2-5
v_gene: TRBV5-1
abundance: few
d_gene: TRBD1
CDR3aa: CASRLGQREETQYF
CDR3nt: TGCGCCAGCAGATTGGGACAGCGAGAAGAGACCCAGTACTTC

j_gene: TRBJ1-5
v_gene: TRBV11-2
abundance: many
d_gene: NA
CDR3aa: CASSAGVYNQPQHF
CDR3nt: TGTGCCAGCAGCGCTGGGGTTTACAATCAGCCCCAGCATTTT

j_gene: TRBJ1-3
v_gene: TRBV7-2
abundance: NA
d_gene: NA
CDR3aa: CASSLVVRAGNTIYF
CDR3nt: TGTGCCAGCAGCTTAGTAGTCAGGGCTGGAAACACCATATATTTT

j_gene: TRBJ2-5
v_gene: TRBV7-2
abundance: few
d_gene: NA
CDR3aa: CASSFQLWGEQETQYF
CDR3nt: TGTGCCAGCAGCTTTCAGCTGTGGGGGGAGCAAGAGACCCAGTACTTC

j_gene: TRBJ1-2
v_gene: TRBV24-1
abundance: NA
d_gene: NA
CDR3aa: CATSSGTYGYTF
CDR3nt: TGTGCCACCAGTTCAGGGACCTATGGCTACACCTTC

j_gene: TRBJ2-2
v_gene: TRBV6-2/TRBV6-3
abundance: few
d_gene: NA
CDR3aa: CASTLRRDRASGELFF
CDR3nt: TGTGCCAGCACCCTAAGGCGGGACAGAGCATCGGGGGAGCTGTTTTTT

j_gene: TRBJ2-3
v_gene: TRBV9
abundance: NA
d_gene: NA
CDR3aa: CASSALATGYTDTQYF
CDR3nt: TGTGCCAGCAGCGCGCTAGCGACCGGATACACAGATACGCAGTATTTT

j_gene: TRBJ1-1
v_gene: TRBV5-5
abundance: many
d_gene: NA
CDR3aa: CASSFPGTTEAFF
CDR3nt: TGTGCCAGCAGCTTCCCAGGGACCACTGAAGCTTTCTTT

j_gene: TRBJ2-1
v_gene: TRBV7-9
abundance: few
d_gene: TRBD2
CDR3aa: CASSALAGESYNEQFF
CDR3nt: TGTGCCAGCAGCGCGCTAGCGGGAGAGTCCTACAATGAGCAGTTCTTC

j_gene: TRBJ2-3
v_gene: TRBV12-3/TRBV12-4
abundance: NA
d_gene: TRBD2
CDR3aa: CASRGLALSTDTQYF
CDR3nt: TGTGCCAGCAGAGGACTAGCGCTAAGCACAGATACGCAGTATTTT

j_gene: TRBJ2-2
v_gene: TRBV20-1
abundance: NA
d_gene: NA
CDR3aa: CSARDVLKSNTGELFF
CDR3nt: TGCAGTGCTAGAGATGTACTTAAATCGAACACCGGGGAGCTGTTTTTT

j_gene: TRBJ2-1
v_gene: TRBV7-2
abundance: many
d_gene: TRBD1
CDR3aa: CASSLNAGGYNEQFF
CDR3nt: TGTGCCAGCAGCTTAAACGCAGGGGGATACAATGAGCAGTTCTTC

j_gene: TRBJ2-7
v_gene: TRBV12-3/TRBV12-4
abundance: many
d_gene: TRBD1
CDR3aa: CASSPDRGGYEQYF
CDR3nt: TGTGCCAGCAGTCCGGACAGGGGTGGCTACGAGCAGTACTTC

j_gene: TRBJ2-7
v_gene: TRBV12-3/TRBV12-4
abundance: NA
d_gene: TRBD2
CDR3aa: CASSLHKASGGNEQYF
CDR3nt: TGTGCCAGCAGTTTACATAAGGCTAGCGGGGGGAACGAGCAGTACTTC